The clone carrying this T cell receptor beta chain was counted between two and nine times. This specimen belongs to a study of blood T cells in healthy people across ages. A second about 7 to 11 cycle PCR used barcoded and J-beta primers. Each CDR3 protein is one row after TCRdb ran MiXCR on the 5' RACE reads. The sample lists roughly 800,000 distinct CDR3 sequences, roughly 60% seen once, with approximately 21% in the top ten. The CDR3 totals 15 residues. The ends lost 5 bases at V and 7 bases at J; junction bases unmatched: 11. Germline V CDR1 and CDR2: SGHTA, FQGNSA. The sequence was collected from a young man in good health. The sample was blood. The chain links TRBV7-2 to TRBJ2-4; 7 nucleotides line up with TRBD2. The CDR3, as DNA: TGTGCCAGCAGCACCGGCGAGCGGGGACCCAACATTCAGTACTTC. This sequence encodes CASSTGERGPNIQYF.